A selection of T cell receptor beta chains follows, all from one sample in a study of T cell repertoires in cytomegalovirus infection. TCRdb reanalysed the reads using MiXCR and keeps one entry per CDR3 protein. The sample comprises more than 300,000 distinct CDR3 sequences, about 35% of which are singletons, and approximately 13% rests with the top ten. Their antigen targets remain unknown. The specimen comprised cultured PBMCs, sampled from culture after CMV antigen stimulation. These TCRs come from a human donor in good health (CMV status not recorded). Some clones in this sample may be carry-over from other donors' samples. Both conserved end residues are part of each CDR3. The order of the fields is V gene, D gene, J gene, CDR3 length, clone size, CDR3 protein, CDR3 DNA. A D gene is named only where the DNA matches it firmly. A clone size is listed for some rows: how often the clone was seen (once, few, many), or a class if it is expanded.

v_call: TRBV11-2; d_call: -; j_call: TRBJ2-1; cdr3_length: 18; clone_size: -; cdr3_aa: CASRSGTGLSGIDNEQFF; cdr3_nt: TGTGCCAGCAGATCAGGGACAGGACTAAGCGGGATCGACAATGAGCAGTTCTTC
v_call: TRBV4-1; d_call: -; j_call: TRBJ2-1; cdr3_length: 16; clone_size: few; cdr3_aa: CASSQGITGRLNEQFF; cdr3_nt: TGCGCCAGCAGCCAAGGTATAACGGGCCGCTTAAATGAGCAGTTCTTC
v_call: TRBV10-3; d_call: -; j_call: TRBJ2-1; cdr3_length: 13; clone_size: -; cdr3_aa: CAISDPDLRKQFF; cdr3_nt: TGTGCCATCAGTGACCCCGACCTACGAAAGCAGTTCTTC
v_call: TRBV27; d_call: -; j_call: TRBJ1-4; cdr3_length: 14; clone_size: few; cdr3_aa: CASSKSWANEKLFF; cdr3_nt: TGTGCCAGCAGCAAAAGTTGGGCTAATGAAAAACTGTTTTTT
v_call: TRBV4-2; d_call: -; j_call: TRBJ2-5; cdr3_length: 13; clone_size: -; cdr3_aa: CASSQVTGETQYF; cdr3_nt: TGTGCCAGCAGCCAAGTAACCGGGGAGACCCAGTACTTC
v_call: TRBV20-1; d_call: TRBD1; j_call: TRBJ2-7; cdr3_length: 13; clone_size: -; cdr3_aa: CSARRQGPYEQYF; cdr3_nt: TGCAGTGCTAGACGACAGGGGCCCTACGAGCAGTACTTC
v_call: TRBV12-3/TRBV12-4; d_call: -; j_call: TRBJ1-1; cdr3_length: 15; clone_size: many; cdr3_aa: CASSRQASMNTEAFF; cdr3_nt: TGTGCCAGCAGTCGACAGGCTTCGATGAACACTGAAGCTTTCTTT
v_call: TRBV19; d_call: -; j_call: TRBJ2-2; cdr3_length: 16; clone_size: few; cdr3_aa: CASSMGGGSNTGELFF; cdr3_nt: TGTGCCAGTAGTATGGGGGGTGGGTCGAACACCGGGGAGCTGTTTTTT
v_call: TRBV7-9; d_call: -; j_call: TRBJ2-3; cdr3_length: 15; clone_size: many; cdr3_aa: CASSRGSGGADTQYF; cdr3_nt: TGTGCCAGCAGCCGGGGGTCGGGCGGTGCAGATACGCAGTATTTT
v_call: TRBV6-5; d_call: TRBD1; j_call: TRBJ2-3; cdr3_length: 13; clone_size: -; cdr3_aa: CALDRGPIDTQYF; cdr3_nt: TGTGCCTTGGACAGGGGGCCGATCGATACGCAGTATTTT
v_call: TRBV11-3; d_call: -; j_call: TRBJ2-3; cdr3_length: 14; clone_size: few; cdr3_aa: CASSLQIGADTQYF; cdr3_nt: TGTGCCAGCAGCTTACAGATTGGGGCAGATACGCAGTATTTT
v_call: TRBV10-3; d_call: -; j_call: TRBJ2-7; cdr3_length: 14; clone_size: few; cdr3_aa: CAISESGGFPSTYF; cdr3_nt: TGTGCCATCAGTGAGTCTGGGGGGTTCCCCTCTACGTACTTC
v_call: TRBV6-1; d_call: -; j_call: TRBJ2-1; cdr3_length: 13; clone_size: -; cdr3_aa: CASWEATYNEQFF; cdr3_nt: TGTGCCAGCTGGGAGGCCACCTACAATGAGCAGTTCTTC
v_call: TRBV2; d_call: TRBD2; j_call: TRBJ2-5; cdr3_length: 14; clone_size: few; cdr3_aa: CASSTTSGRETQYF; cdr3_nt: TGTGCCAGCAGTACGACTAGCGGCCGGGAGACCCAGTACTTC
v_call: TRBV20-1; d_call: -; j_call: TRBJ2-7; cdr3_length: 12; clone_size: -; cdr3_aa: CSASDQTYEQYF; cdr3_nt: TGCAGTGCTAGCGACCAAACCTACGAGCAGTACTTC
v_call: TRBV7-2; d_call: TRBD1; j_call: TRBJ2-5; cdr3_length: 14; clone_size: few; cdr3_aa: CASSPSRGKETQYF; cdr3_nt: TGTGCCAGCAGCCCGTCCAGGGGGAAAGAGACCCAGTACTTC
v_call: TRBV7-2; d_call: TRBD1; j_call: TRBJ1-1; cdr3_length: 16; clone_size: few; cdr3_aa: CASSLRLRTGKAEAFF; cdr3_nt: TGTGCCAGCAGCTTGCGCCTAAGGACAGGGAAAGCTGAAGCTTTCTTT
v_call: TRBV4-2; d_call: TRBD1; j_call: TRBJ1-3; cdr3_length: 17; clone_size: few; cdr3_aa: CASSHPGQGISGNTIYF; cdr3_nt: TGTGCCAGCAGCCACCCGGGACAGGGAATTTCTGGAAACACCATATATTTT
v_call: TRBV12-3/TRBV12-4; d_call: TRBD2; j_call: TRBJ2-6; cdr3_length: 19; clone_size: -; cdr3_aa: CASSTYGLAGGSGANVLTF; cdr3_nt: TGTGCCAGCAGTACCTATGGACTAGCGGGAGGCTCTGGGGCCAACGTCCTGACTTTC
v_call: TRBV5-6; d_call: -; j_call: TRBJ2-1; cdr3_length: 14; clone_size: -; cdr3_aa: CASSLRQVYNEQFF; cdr3_nt: TGTGCCAGCAGCCTAAGACAGGTCTACAATGAGCAGTTCTTC
v_call: TRBV28; d_call: -; j_call: TRBJ1-1; cdr3_length: 15; clone_size: few; cdr3_aa: CASRIGQSQNTEAFF; cdr3_nt: TGTGCCAGCAGAATCGGACAGTCCCAGAACACTGAAGCTTTCTTT
v_call: TRBV9; d_call: TRBD1; j_call: TRBJ2-5; cdr3_length: 16; clone_size: -; cdr3_aa: CASSVGTGGLWETQYF; cdr3_nt: TGTGCCAGCAGCGTAGGTACAGGGGGCCTCTGGGAGACCCAGTACTTC
v_call: TRBV4-2; d_call: -; j_call: TRBJ2-5; cdr3_length: 13; clone_size: -; cdr3_aa: CASSSTDSGGSDF; cdr3_nt: TGTGCCAGCAGCTCAACGGACAGTGGGGGTTCGGACTTC
v_call: TRBV12-3/TRBV12-4; d_call: -; j_call: TRBJ1-2; cdr3_length: 13; clone_size: -; cdr3_aa: CASSFHTLYGYTF; cdr3_nt: TGTGCCAGCAGTTTCCATACCCTCTATGGCTACACCTTC
v_call: TRBV19; d_call: TRBD2; j_call: TRBJ2-7; cdr3_length: 15; clone_size: few; cdr3_aa: CASSMTLAGAYEQYF; cdr3_nt: TGTGCCAGTAGTATGACACTAGCGGGGGCCTACGAGCAGTACTTC
v_call: TRBV7-2; d_call: -; j_call: TRBJ2-1; cdr3_length: 11; clone_size: -; cdr3_aa: CASSWSHKQFF; cdr3_nt: TGTGCCAGCAGCTGGAGTCATAAGCAGTTCTTC
v_call: TRBV7-6; d_call: -; j_call: TRBJ2-5; cdr3_length: 17; clone_size: many; cdr3_aa: CASSDKLGQALRETQYF; cdr3_nt: TGTGCCAGCAGCGACAAACTGGGCCAGGCGCTCCGAGAGACCCAGTACTTC
v_call: TRBV19; d_call: -; j_call: TRBJ1-1; cdr3_length: 11; clone_size: few; cdr3_aa: CASKGGTEAFF; cdr3_nt: TGTGCCAGTAAGGGCGGCACTGAAGCTTTCTTT
v_call: TRBV7-2; d_call: -; j_call: TRBJ1-1; cdr3_length: 15; clone_size: few; cdr3_aa: CASSRGVWGDTEAFF; cdr3_nt: TGTGCCAGCAGCCGAGGAGTATGGGGAGACACTGAAGCTTTCTTT
v_call: TRBV11-2; d_call: -; j_call: TRBJ2-3; cdr3_length: 13; clone_size: few; cdr3_aa: CASSFLGVDTQYF; cdr3_nt: TGTGCCAGCAGCTTTTTGGGTGTAGATACGCAGTATTTT
v_call: TRBV20-1; d_call: TRBD2; j_call: TRBJ2-7; cdr3_length: 13; clone_size: -; cdr3_aa: CSARVAGGVGQYF; cdr3_nt: TGCAGTGCTAGAGTAGCGGGAGGAGTTGGGCAGTACTTC
v_call: TRBV19; d_call: -; j_call: TRBJ2-1; cdr3_length: 17; clone_size: -; cdr3_aa: CASNQFGPPSSYNEQFF; cdr3_nt: TGTGCCAGTAACCAATTCGGACCCCCGAGCTCCTACAATGAGCAGTTCTTC
v_call: TRBV29-1; d_call: -; j_call: TRBJ2-2; cdr3_length: 12; clone_size: -; cdr3_aa: CSVQAPAGELFF; cdr3_nt: TGCAGCGTTCAAGCCCCCGCCGGGGAGCTGTTTTTT
v_call: TRBV10-3; d_call: -; j_call: TRBJ1-1; cdr3_length: 13; clone_size: -; cdr3_aa: CAISRTGRTEAFF; cdr3_nt: TGTGCCATCAGTCGGACGGGGAGGACTGAAGCTTTCTTT
v_call: TRBV5-4; d_call: TRBD2; j_call: TRBJ2-1; cdr3_length: 17; clone_size: -; cdr3_aa: CASSPGTNPTRVGEQFF; cdr3_nt: TGTGCCAGCAGCCCGGGGACTAACCCGACCCGGGTTGGTGAGCAGTTCTTC